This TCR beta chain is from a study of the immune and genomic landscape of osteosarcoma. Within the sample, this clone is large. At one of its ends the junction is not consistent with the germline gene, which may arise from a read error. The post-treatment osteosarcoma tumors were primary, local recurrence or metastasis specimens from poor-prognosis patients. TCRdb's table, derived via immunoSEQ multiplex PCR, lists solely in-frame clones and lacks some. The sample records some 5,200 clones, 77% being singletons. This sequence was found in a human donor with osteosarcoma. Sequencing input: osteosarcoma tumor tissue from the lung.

CDR3 amino acids: CASRLGIQETQYF. CDR3 nucleotide sequence: TGCGCCAGCAGGTTGGGGATTCAAGAGACCCAGTACTTC. V is TRBV5-1 and J is TRBJ2-5; no definite D call. The CDR3 has 13 residues. Germline V lookup: CDR1 SGHRS, CDR2 YFSETQ.